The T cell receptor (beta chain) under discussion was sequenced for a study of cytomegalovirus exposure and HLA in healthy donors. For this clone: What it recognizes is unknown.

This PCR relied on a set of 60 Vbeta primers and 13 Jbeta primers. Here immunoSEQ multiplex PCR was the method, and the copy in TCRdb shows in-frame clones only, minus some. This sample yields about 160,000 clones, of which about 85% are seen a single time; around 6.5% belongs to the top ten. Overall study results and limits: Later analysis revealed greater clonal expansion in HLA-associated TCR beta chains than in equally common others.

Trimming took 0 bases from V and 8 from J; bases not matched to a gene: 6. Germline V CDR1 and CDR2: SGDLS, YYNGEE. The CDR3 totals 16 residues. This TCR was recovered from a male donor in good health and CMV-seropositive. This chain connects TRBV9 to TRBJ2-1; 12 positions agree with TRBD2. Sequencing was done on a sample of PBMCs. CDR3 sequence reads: CASSVGETSGRDEQFF. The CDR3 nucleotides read TGTGCCAGCAGCGTAGGGGAGACTAGCGGGAGAGATGAGCAGTTCTTC.